The rows below give T cell receptor beta chains drawn from one sample of a study of blood T cell repertoires in COVID-19. The assay was immunoSEQ multiplex PCR, and TCRdb's table has in-frame clones only and misses some. The profile shows tens of thousands of clones, around four fifths of them singletons. The source material was peripheral blood. All receptors derive from a man between 60 and 75 years old with COVID-19, enrolled during active disease. Both conserved end residues are part of each CDR3. A D gene is named only where the DNA matches it firmly. Only part of the rows carry a size: once, few, many, or a class if the clone is expanded.

>TRBV7-9|TRBD1|NA|TRBJ1-5
TGTGCCAGCAGCCAACAGGGGGCAGGTCAGCCCCAGCATTTT
CASSQQGAGQPQHF
>TRBV11-2|NA|once|TRBJ1-4
TGTGCCAGCAGCTTCTCTGAAAAACTGTTTTTT
CASSFSEKLFF
>TRBV29-1|NA|NA|TRBJ1-2
TGCAGCGTTGAAGATCGTGGGGCAGGACCTAACTATGGCTACACCTTC
CSVEDRGAGPNYGYTF
>TRBV6-5|NA|NA|TRBJ1-3
TGTGCCAGCAGGGGGCCCAACGAAAACACCATATATTTT
CASRGPNENTIYF
>TRBV18|TRBD1|NA|TRBJ1-1
TGTGCCAGCTCACCGGACAGGGCTTTAAACACTGAAGCTTTCTTT
CASSPDRALNTEAFF
>TRBV6-1|NA|NA|TRBJ1-2
TGTGCCAGCAGTGAATTGGTCAATCGGTATGGCTACACCTTC
CASSELVNRYGYTF
>TRBV11-1|NA|NA|TRBJ1-2
TGTGCCAGCAGCCTAGCGGGGCAAGGTGGCTACACCTTC
CASSLAGQGGYTF
>TRBV5-1|NA|NA|TRBJ2-3
TGCGCCAGCAGCTTGGGACAGTCCACAGATACGCAGTATTTT
CASSLGQSTDTQYF
>TRBV19|NA|once|TRBJ2-5
TGTGCCAGTAGTATAGGAGGAAGGGGTGAGACCCAGTACTTC
CASSIGGRGETQYF
>TRBV28|TRBD1|NA|TRBJ1-2
TGTGCCACCCGGGACAGCTCCGCCTATGGCTACACCTTC
CATRDSSAYGYTF
>TRBV30|TRBD2|NA|TRBJ2-3
TGTGCCTGGGGGCGACCGGGAGGGGCAGATACGCAGTATTTT
CAWGRPGGADTQYF
>TRBV18|NA|NA|TRBJ1-6
TGTGCCAGCTCTTATACATACACCGGGAATTCACCCCTCCACTTT
CASSYTYTGNSPLHF
>TRBV13|NA|many|TRBJ2-1
TGTGCCAGCAGCTCCGCCCCGGGGACACTGGAGTACGGTGAGCAGTTCTTC
CASSSAPGTLEYGEQFF
>TRBV5-4|TRBD1|NA|TRBJ2-7
TGTGCCAGCAGCGATTTCCCGACAGGGGTCCCTTCTAAGGAGGAGCAGTACTTC
CASSDFPTGVPSKEEQYF
>TRBV24-1|TRBD2|NA|TRBJ2-3
TGTGCCACCAGTGATCTAGCGGGATCTGCCGTAGATACGCAGTATTTT
CATSDLAGSAVDTQYF
>TRBV5-1|TRBD1|NA|TRBJ1-1
TGCGCCAGCAAGGATAACAGACAGGGCGGCACTGAAGCTTTCTTT
CASKDNRQGGTEAFF
>TRBV7-3|TRBD1|NA|TRBJ2-1
TGTGCCAGCAGCTTAGACAGGGGCTCCTACAATGAGCAGTTCTTC
CASSLDRGSYNEQFF